This T cell receptor beta chain comes out of a study of early T cells in non-severe SARS-CoV-2 infection. Study overall: Investigators sequenced bulk RNA drawn from unsorted whole blood, and chains remained unpaired.

As part of library construction, unique molecular identifiers were attached to individual cDNA molecules. TCRdb recomputed calls from the 5' RACE reads with MiXCR, one row per CDR3 protein. The sample includes 25,000 to 30,000 distinct CDR3 sequences, nearly 4.5% of them seen just once. V lost 4 bases, J lost 0 bases, and 7 bases lay in between. CDR3 length equals 12 residues. Looked up from germline, CDR1 is SQVTM and CDR2 is ANQGSEA. Study results and limitations: Lookups in VDJdb leaned toward anti-spike CD8 responses and missed private and CD4 specificities.

This clonotype was observed many times. What it binds is not known. V usage is TRBV29-1 and J usage is TRBJ2-7; D is ambiguous. This TCR was recovered from an adult who was a healthcare worker with PCR-confirmed SARS-CoV-2 infection or an uninfected control (not recorded which). Sequencing was performed on whole blood. The CDR3 coding sequence is TGCAGCGTTGTTAGGGACTCCTACGAGCAGTACTTC. Translation: CSVVRDSYEQYF.